This note documents a single TCR beta chain sequence. The source of the sample is a study of shared clonotypes between healthy human individuals. The CDR3 is 14 residues long. J lost 6 bases, V lost 5 bases, and 6 bases had no gene match. Germline-derived CDR1 and CDR2 are SNHLY and FYNNEI. TCRdb's table, derived via immunoSEQ multiplex PCR, lists solely in-frame clones and lacks some. The repertoire holds approximately 1.1 million clones, with about 84% as singletons. The sample taken for sequencing was memory CD4+ T cells from PBMCs. Subset denoted: CD45RA-negative fraction. The chain joins TRBV2 to TRBJ1-4, with TRBD1 matching 7 bases. The source of this sequence is a man in his late teens or twenties in good health. Some clones in this sample may be carry-over from other donors' samples. The CDR3 coding sequence is TGTGCCAGCAGTCCGGGACAGCGACATGAAAAACTGTTTTTT. This gives the protein CASSPGQRHEKLFF.